This T cell receptor (beta chain) was sequenced for a study of monozygotic twins with inflammatory bowel disease. Of note for this clonotype: Its antigen is not identified.

Overall study findings and caveats: IBD patients, compared with healthy twins, shared fewer clonotypes with others (especially with disease activity). Data gave no support to a single strong signal or clonotype associated with IBD.

This CDR3 region has 15 residues. CDR1 is DFQATT, CDR2 SNEGSKA, per germline (reference sequence). Each CDR3 protein gets one entry in TCRdb, which reprocessed the 5' RACE reads and gives no DNA. The listing records 400,000 to 500,000 distinct CDR3 sequences. Specimen: blood. The TCR sequence derives from a human donor with ulcerative colitis or Crohn's disease, or a healthy co-twin of an affected twin (not recorded which). The rearrangement links TRBV20-1 to TRBJ2-5; TCRdb outputs TRBD2, but without DNA this stays unchecked. CDR3 protein: CSAGGRAREKETQYF.